The 27 T cell receptor beta chains below were found in one sample sequenced in a study of T cells expressing NK-cell markers. TCRdb reprocessed the 5' RACE reads; each CDR3 protein has one entry and no DNA is given. The repertoire shows more than 400,000 distinct CDR3 sequences; the top ten hold 6% to 9.5%. What was sequenced was blood T cells: a sorted CD56 or NKG2C T cell subset, CD4+ or CD8+ T cells, or bulk PBMC T cells (not recorded which). The source of these receptors is a woman aged 18 to 75 in good health.

CDR3 sequence reads: CASSEVGDGGTGELFF. This chain uses TRBV6-4 with TRBJ2-2; the D gene TCRdb calls, TRBD2, cannot be checked with no DNA. CDR3 size: 16 residues. From germline, CDR1 is MRHNA and CDR2 SNTAGT.

The rearrangement joins TRBV28 to TRBJ1-3; TCRdb outputs TRBD1, but without DNA this stays unchecked. The CDR3 contains 15 residues. CDR1 is MDHEN and CDR2 is SYDVKM in the germline V gene. The CDR3 sequence is CASSLPAGSGNTIYF. The full variable domain, rest sourced from reference TRBV28 and TRBJ1-3, is DVKVTQSSRYLVKRTGEKVFLECVQDMDHENMFWYRQDPGLGLRLIYFSYDVKMKEKGDIPEGYSVSREKKERFSLILESASTNQTSMYLCASSLPAGSGNTIYFGEGSWLTVV.

The CDR3 reads CGGLAGNTIYF. The chain links TRBV12-3 or TRBV12-4 to TRBJ1-3. The CDR3 is made up of 11 amino acids.

This chain joins TRBV6-5 and TRBJ2-3; TCRdb lists TRBD1, though no DNA is available to test this call. The CDR3 runs to 15 residues. From germline, CDR1 is MNHEY and CDR2 SVGAGI. CDR3 region: CASIIRTGDTDTQYF.

This chain joins TRBV7-3 and TRBJ2-1. Germline V gene data show CDR1 as SGHTA and CDR2 as FQGTGA. This CDR3 contains 13 residues. Here the CDR3 reads CASSLIGEGKQFF.

The chain is built from TRBV5-1 and TRBJ2-1; the TCRdb D gene call, TRBD2, has no DNA to confirm it. This CDR3 comprises 15 residues. Germline-derived CDR1 and CDR2 are SGHRS and YFSETQ. The CDR3 sequence: CASSLVGGGDNEQFF. Complete variable domain (other parts from reference TRBV5-1 and TRBJ2-1): KAGVTQTPRYLIKTRGQQVTLSCSPISGHRSVSWYQQTPGQGLQFLFEYFSETQRNKGNFPGRFSGRQFSNSRSEMNVSTLELGDSALYLCASSLVGGGDNEQFFGPGTRLTVL.

The chain's CDR3 is CASRPGSGGILIGQFF. The rearrangement uses TRBV12-3 or TRBV12-4 and TRBJ2-1; the TCRdb D gene call, TRBD2, has no DNA to confirm it. The CDR3 spans 16 residues.

The chain uses TRBV20-1 and TRBJ2-3; as DNA is missing, the TRBD2 call by TCRdb cannot be tested. The CDR3 contains 16 residues. Germline V gene sequence: CDR1 DFQATT, CDR2 SNEGSKA (reference sequence). The CDR3 here is CSAREGLAGGTVTQYF.

This chain uses TRBV5-8 with TRBJ1-1; the D gene TCRdb calls, TRBD1, cannot be checked with no DNA. The germline V gene has CDR1 SGHTS and CDR2 YDEGEE. The CDR3 consists of 14 residues. CDR3 in amino acids: CASTGGDLNTEAFF.

This chain connects TRBV11-3 to TRBJ2-2; TCRdb's assignment of TRBD2 cannot be checked, as there is no DNA. Germline V gene lookup returns CDR1 SGHNT and CDR2 YENEEA. CDR3 size: 15 residues. This chain's CDR3 is CASGKGLASPGELFF.

The J gene is TRBJ2-1, the V gene TRBV6-2 or TRBV6-3. Germline V lookup: CDR1 MNHEY, CDR2 SVGEGT. There are 14 residues in the CDR3. The CDR3 sequence is CASSYSDYSNEQFF.

The chain combines TRBV25-1 with TRBJ1-2; checking the TCRdb D call of TRBD1 is not possible without DNA. CDR3 length equals 14 residues. In germline, CDR1 is MGHDK, CDR2 SYGVNS. The CDR3 here is CASRKTGGAGGYTF.

V usage is TRBV29-1 and J usage is TRBJ2-4; TCRdb lists TRBD1, though no DNA is available to test this call. From germline, CDR1 is SQVTM and CDR2 ANQGSEA. The CDR3 loop spans 15 amino acids. The CDR3 reads CSARQGANAKNIQYF.

The rearrangement uses TRBV7-2 and TRBJ1-2. CDR1 is SGHTA and CDR2 is FQGNSA in the germline V gene. The CDR3 sequence is 13 residues long. The CDR3 is CASSGQAPYGYTF.

J is TRBJ2-3 and V is TRBV6-1. This CDR3 has 12 residues. Germline V gene data show CDR1 as MNHNS and CDR2 as SASEGT. CDR3 residues: CASSESRDTQYF.

V usage is TRBV10-3 and J usage is TRBJ2-5. Germline assignment: CDR1 ENHRY and CDR2 SYGVKD. The CDR3 covers 14 residues. CDR3 residues: CAISAPVEEETQYF.

The chain employs TRBV9 and TRBJ2-5. The CDR3 is 15 residues long. CDR1 SGDLS and CDR2 YYNGEE come from the germline V gene. The CDR3 loop reads CASSVVGRLQETQYF.

The chain uses TRBV6-2 or TRBV6-3 and TRBJ1-2; the TCRdb D gene call, TRBD1, has no DNA to confirm it. This CDR3 contains 16 residues. Germline CDR1 is MNHEY and CDR2 is SVGEGT. The CDR3: CASRDHTLGQRDGYTF.

This chain joins TRBV5-5 and TRBJ2-1. In germline, CDR1 is SGHKS, CDR2 YYEKEE (reference sequence). The CDR3 consists of 11 residues. This CDR3 reads CASSWTTEQFF.

This CDR3 is CASAVPTPDIQYF. V usage is TRBV6-2 or TRBV6-3 and J usage is TRBJ2-4. CDR3 length: 13 residues. CDR1 is MNHEY, CDR2 SVGEGT, per germline.

The rearrangement uses TRBV29-1 and TRBJ1-5; TCRdb gives TRBD1 as the D gene, but with no DNA this cannot be confirmed. Germline values: CDR1 SQVTM, CDR2 ANQGSEA. The CDR3 loop spans 14 amino acids. CDR3 sequence reads: CSIFGTVSNQPQHF.

The chain links TRBV12-3 or TRBV12-4 to TRBJ2-3; no DNA is available, so the TRBD2 call from TCRdb remains unchecked. The CDR3 loop spans 15 amino acids. CDR3 sequence: CASSPQSGVTDTQYF.

The rearrangement links TRBV12-3 or TRBV12-4 to TRBJ2-1; as DNA is missing, the TRBD1 call by TCRdb cannot be tested. The CDR3 totals 15 residues. CDR3 sequence reads: CASSPSTGGGNEQFF.

The J gene is TRBJ2-5, the V gene TRBV20-1; TCRdb designates TRBD2, a call that cannot be tested without DNA. CDR1 DFQATT and CDR2 SNEGSKA come from the germline V gene (reference sequence). This CDR3 is built from 17 residues. The CDR3 loop reads CSARVVGLAGFQETQYF.

The chain links TRBV12-3 or TRBV12-4 to TRBJ2-1; TCRdb calls TRBD1, which cannot be checked without DNA. This CDR3 region has 14 residues. CDR3 loop: CASIMGGPYNEQFF.

The chain employs TRBV7-2 and TRBJ2-5; TCRdb calls TRBD1, which cannot be checked without DNA. Germline V lookup: CDR1 SGHTA, CDR2 FQGNSA. The CDR3 has 16 residues. The CDR3 is CASSLSSVGLGETQYF.

The J gene is TRBJ2-3, the V gene TRBV6-5; TCRdb lists TRBD1, though no DNA is available to test this call. This CDR3 is 12 amino acids long. Germline loops: CDR1 MNHEY, CDR2 SVGAGI. This CDR3 is CASRQGADTQYF.